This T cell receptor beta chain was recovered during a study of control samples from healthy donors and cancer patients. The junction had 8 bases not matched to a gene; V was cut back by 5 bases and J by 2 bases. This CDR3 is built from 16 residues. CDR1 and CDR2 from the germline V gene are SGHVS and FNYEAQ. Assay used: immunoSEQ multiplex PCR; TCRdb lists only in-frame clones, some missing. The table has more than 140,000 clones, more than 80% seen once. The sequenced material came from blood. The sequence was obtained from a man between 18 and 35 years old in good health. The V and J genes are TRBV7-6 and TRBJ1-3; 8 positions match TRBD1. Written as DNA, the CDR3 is TGTGCCAGCAGCGCAGGACAGGGAGGAACTGGAAACACCATATATTTT. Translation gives CASSAGQGGTGNTIYF.